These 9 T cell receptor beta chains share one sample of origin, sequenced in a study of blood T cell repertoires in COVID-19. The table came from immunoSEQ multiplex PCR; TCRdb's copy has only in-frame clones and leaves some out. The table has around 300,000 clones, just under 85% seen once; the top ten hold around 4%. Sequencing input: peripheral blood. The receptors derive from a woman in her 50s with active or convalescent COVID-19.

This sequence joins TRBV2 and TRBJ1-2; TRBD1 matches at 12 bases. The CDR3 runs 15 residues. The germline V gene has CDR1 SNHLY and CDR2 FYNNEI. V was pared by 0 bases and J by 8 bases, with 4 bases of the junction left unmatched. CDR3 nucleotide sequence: TGTGCCAGCAGTGAAGCAATCGGGACAGGGGGCGGCTACACCTTC. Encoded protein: CASSEAIGTGGGYTF.

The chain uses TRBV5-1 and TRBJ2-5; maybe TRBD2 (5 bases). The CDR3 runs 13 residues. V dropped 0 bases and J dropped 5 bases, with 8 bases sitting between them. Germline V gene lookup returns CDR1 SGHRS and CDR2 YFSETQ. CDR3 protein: CASSLEGEETQYF. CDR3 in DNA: TGCGCCAGCAGCTTGGAGGGAGAGGAGACCCAGTACTTC. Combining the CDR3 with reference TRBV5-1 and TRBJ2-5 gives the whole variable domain KAGVTQTPRYLIKTRGQQVTLSCSPISGHRSVSWYQQTPGQGLQFLFEYFSETQRNKGNFPGRFSGRQFSNSRSEMNVSTLELGDSALYLCASSLEGEETQYFGPGTRLLVL.

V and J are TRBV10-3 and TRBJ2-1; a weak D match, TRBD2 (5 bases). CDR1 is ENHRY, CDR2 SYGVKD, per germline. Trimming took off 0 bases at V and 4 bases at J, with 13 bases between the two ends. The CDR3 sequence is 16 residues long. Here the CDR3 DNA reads TGTGCCATCAGTGAGTCGGCGGGCCCAAATTACAATGAGCAGTTCTTC. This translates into CAISESAGPNYNEQFF.

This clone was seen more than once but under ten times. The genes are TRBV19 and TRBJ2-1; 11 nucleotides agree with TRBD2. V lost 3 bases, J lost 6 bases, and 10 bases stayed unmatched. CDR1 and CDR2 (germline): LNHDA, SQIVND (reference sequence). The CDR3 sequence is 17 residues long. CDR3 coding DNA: TGTGCCAGTAGTATTGGTTTACTAGCGGGAGTTTCCAATGAGCAGTTCTTC. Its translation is CASSIGLLAGVSNEQFF.

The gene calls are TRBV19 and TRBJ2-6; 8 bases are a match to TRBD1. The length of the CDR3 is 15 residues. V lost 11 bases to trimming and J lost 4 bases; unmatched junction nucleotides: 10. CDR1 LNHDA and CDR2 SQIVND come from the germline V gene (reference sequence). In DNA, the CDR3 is TGTGCCGTTGACAGGGGTAGTTCCGGGGCCAACGTCCTGACTTTC. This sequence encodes CAVDRGSSGANVLTF.

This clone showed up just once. CDR3 sequence reads: CASSTRVWDTEAFF. The CDR3 DNA reads TGTGCCAGCAGCACGAGGGTGTGGGACACTGAAGCTTTCTTT. This chain uses TRBV14 with TRBJ1-1; no definite D call. The V and J ends lost 5 bases and 3 bases respectively, with 13 bases between them. CDR3 size: 14 residues. Looked up from germline, CDR1 is SGHDN and CDR2 is FVKESK.

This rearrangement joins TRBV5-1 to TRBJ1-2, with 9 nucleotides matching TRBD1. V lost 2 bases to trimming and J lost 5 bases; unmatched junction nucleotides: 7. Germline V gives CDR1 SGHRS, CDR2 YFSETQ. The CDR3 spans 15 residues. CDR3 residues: CASSLTGGEKYGYTF. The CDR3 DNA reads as TGCGCCAGCAGCTTAACAGGGGGCGAAAAGTATGGCTACACCTTC.

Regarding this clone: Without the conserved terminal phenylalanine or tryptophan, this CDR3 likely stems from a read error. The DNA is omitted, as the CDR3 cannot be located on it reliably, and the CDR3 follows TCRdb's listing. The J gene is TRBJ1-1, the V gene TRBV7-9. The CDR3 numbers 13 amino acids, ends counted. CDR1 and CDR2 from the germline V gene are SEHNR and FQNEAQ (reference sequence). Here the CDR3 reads CASSLGGGGTLRV.

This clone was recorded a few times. CDR3 loop: CASRSSGQGNSPLHF. Written as DNA, the CDR3 is TGCGCCAGCAGGTCTTCGGGACAGGGGAATTCACCCCTCCACTTT. V is TRBV5-1 and J is TRBJ1-6, with 10 bases fitting TRBD1. CDR1 is SGHRS and CDR2 is YFSETQ in the germline V gene. The CDR3 is 15 amino acids. V shed 5 bases, J shed 7 bases, and the junction held 6 bases outside the gene matches.